This T cell receptor (beta chain) was recorded in a study of T-cell reconstitution after alpha-beta-depleted transplantation in children. Using unique molecular identifiers, the investigators prepared the TCRbeta library. TCRdb redid the calling of the PCR reads with MiXCR, one entry per CDR3 protein. The table lists approximately 350,000 distinct CDR3 sequences, 15% to 20% of them singletons, with about 41% in the top ten. V lost 5 bases to trimming and J lost 2 bases; unmatched junction nucleotides: 3. The CDR3 spans 15 residues. The table lists this clonotype with many counts. Antigen: not known. Study results and limitations: Newly made T cells mostly supplied T-cell counts and diversity one year after transplant. Reportedly, roughly two months post-transplant, alpha-beta T cells arose from several hundred expanded graft clones. Some patients showed high day-60 TCRbeta diversity, which derived from surviving recipient T cells and thymic progenitors.

Sequenced material: PBMCs, mostly from graft donor cells, taken 360 days after TCRalphabeta/CD19-depleted stem cell transplant. This clonotype originated in a male patient aged 2-15 years who had a stem cell transplant for acute lymphoblastic leukemia, so the T cells may come from the graft donor. The V call is TRBV12-3 or TRBV12-4, the J call TRBJ2-1, with TRBD2 matching 10 bases. CDR3 sequence reads: CASSVSGRAYNEQFF. The CDR3, as DNA: TGTGCCAGCAGTGTGAGCGGGAGGGCCTACAATGAGCAGTTCTTC.